A single sample gave rise to the 23 T cell receptor beta chains below, sequenced in a study of CD8+CD57+ T cells in acquired aplastic anemia. Sequencing involved patients with CD8+CD57+ cell expansion previously shown by flow cytometry. Genomic DNA served as template for TCR beta VDJ and CDR3 profiling. TCRdb called the reads again in MiXCR, with one record for every CDR3 protein. The repertoire holds hundreds of thousands of distinct CDR3 sequences, with 40% to 60% as singletons. Sequenced: sorted CD4+, CD8+, or CD8+CD57+ T cells (not recorded which) from PBMCs. Source of these receptors: a human donor with aplastic anemia.

A few counts support this clonotype. The chain joins TRBV11-1 to TRBJ1-1, with TRBD1 as a possible D gene (6 bases). CDR1 and CDR2 (germline): SGHAT, FQDESV (reference sequence). The ends were cut back, 0 bases at V and 5 bases at J, with 13 bases in the middle. This CDR3 comprises 15 residues. CDR3 sequence reads: CASSLALGGRTEAFF. The CDR3 nucleotides are TGTGCCAGCAGCTTAGCGTTAGGGGGTCGGACTGAAGCTTTCTTT.

The chain combines TRBV9 with TRBJ1-2, with D uncertain. The CDR3 is 12 residues long. Germline values: CDR1 SGDLS, CDR2 YYNGEE. The ends were cut back, 7 bases at V and 8 bases at J, with 15 bases in the middle. The CDR3 here is CASLNGGGGYTF. The CDR3 DNA is TGTGCCAGCCTTAATGGTGGAGGCGGCTACACCTTC.

About this clonotype itself: A much larger clone differs by one base, so this may be a read error. The CDR3 carries no conserved terminal phenylalanine or tryptophan, so it likely arises from a read error. The chain carries TRBV6-1 and TRBJ2-3; TRBD1 is a possible D gene (6 bases). CDR1 is MNHNS, CDR2 SASEGT, per germline. V dropped 2 bases and J dropped 6 bases, with 18 bases sitting between them. The CDR3 contains 16 residues. The CDR3 nucleotides read TGTGCCAGCAGTGAAAACAGGCAGGGGTTGGGGGATACGCAGTATTCT. Translated: CASSENRQGLGDTQYS.

V and J are TRBV29-1 and TRBJ2-7; 7 nucleotides agree with TRBD1. The length of the CDR3 is 13 residues. V was pared by 4 bases and J by 2 bases, with 5 bases of the junction left unmatched. Germline V gives CDR1 SQVTM, CDR2 ANQGSEA. The CDR3 DNA reads as TGCAGCGTTGTACAGGGGACCACCTACGAGCAGTACTTC. Translated: CSVVQGTTYEQYF.

This clonotype was observed many times. The chain couples TRBV14 to TRBJ2-7, with TRBD1 identical over 10 bases. Unmatched junction bases numbered 10, after V lost 4 bases and J lost 7 bases. The CDR3 has 15 residues. The germline CDR1 and CDR2 sequences are SGHDN and FVKESK. This CDR3 is CASSPLRDRGSEQYF. DNA for the CDR3: TGTGCCAGCAGCCCTCTGCGGGACAGGGGCAGTGAGCAGTACTTC.

This clonotype was recorded once. CDR3 protein: CASSEVSWNTEAFF. CDR3 DNA: TGTGCCAGCAGTGAAGTTTCATGGAACACTGAAGCTTTCTTT. The gene calls are TRBV2 and TRBJ1-1, with no clear D. V lost 1 base, J lost 1 base, and 7 bases lay in between. The CDR3 extends over 14 amino acids. CDR1 and CDR2 (germline): SNHLY, FYNNEI.

V and J are TRBV2 and TRBJ2-3; 10 bases match TRBD2. The CDR3 is made up of 15 amino acids. The V gene end was trimmed by 6 bases and the J gene end by 1 base; junction bases not matched to a gene: 4. Germline values: CDR1 SNHLY, CDR2 FYNNEI. CDR3 residues: CASRTGTSGTDTQYF. CDR3 coding DNA: TGTGCCAGCAGGACCGGGACTAGCGGCACAGATACGCAGTATTTT.

Comment on this clonotype: At one boundary the junction diverges from the germline segment, which might be a read error. The chain employs TRBV2 and TRBJ1-2, with a tentative D call TRBD1 (5 bases). Germline V lookup: CDR1 SNHLY, CDR2 FYNNEI. This CDR3 comprises 16 residues. Here the CDR3 DNA reads TGCGCCAGCAGCCACCGGGGATCAGGGCCTAACTATGGCTACACCTTC. This encodes CASSHRGSGPNYGYTF.

The gene calls are TRBV20-1 and TRBJ2-3; 10 bases match TRBD1. CDR1 is DFQATT and CDR2 is SNEGSKA in the germline V gene (reference sequence). This CDR3 contains 17 residues. Losses at the gene ends were 6 bases for V and 2 bases for J; bases not matched to a gene: 14. The CDR3 loop is CSALILGTGENTDTQYF. DNA for the CDR3: TGCAGTGCCCTGATTCTAGGGACAGGGGAAAACACAGATACGCAGTATTTT.

J is TRBJ1-6 and V is TRBV20-1; D might be TRBD1 (5 bases). CDR3 length: 14 residues. Trimming stripped 0 bases from V and 10 bases from J, with 13 bases between. Per the germline V gene, CDR1 is DFQATT and CDR2 is SNEGSKA (reference sequence). CDR3 in amino acids: CSARDLRGSSPLHF. In nucleotides, the CDR3 is TGCAGTGCTAGAGATCTCCGGGGGTCGTCACCCCTCCACTTT.

The sample holds one count of this clonotype. V gene TRBV27 combines with J gene TRBJ1-4; D is undetermined. V lost 2 bases and J 9 bases, leaving 10 bases between the germline ends. The CDR3 contains 13 residues. Germline V gene lookup returns CDR1 MNHEY and CDR2 SMNVEV (reference sequence). The CDR3 nucleotides read TGTGCCAGCAGTTTAGGCGGATTTCAAAAACTGTTTTTT. It yields the protein CASSLGGFQKLFF.

The CDR3: CASAVGVGNQPQHF. The CDR3 nucleotides read TGTGCCAGCGCGGTGGGGGTGGGCAATCAGCCCCAGCATTTT. The V call is TRBV6-6, the J call TRBJ1-5; D is perhaps TRBD1 (5 bases). CDR3 length: 14 amino acids. Per the germline V gene, CDR1 is MNHNY and CDR2 is SVGAGI (reference sequence). Deletions cut 8 bases from V and 2 bases from J, with 13 bases between.

The V and J genes are TRBV19 and TRBJ1-1, with 8 bases identical to TRBD1. Looked up from germline, CDR1 is LNHDA and CDR2 is SQIVND (reference sequence). The CDR3 runs 14 residues. Trimming at V came to 6 bases and at J to 5 bases, leaving 8 bases not matched to a gene. DNA of the CDR3: TGTGCCAGTAGGATAAGACAGGGGTGGACTGAAGCTTTCTTT. This encodes CASRIRQGWTEAFF. The full variable domain, rest sourced from reference TRBV19 and TRBJ1-1, is DGGITQSPKYLFRKEGQNVTLSCEQNLNHDAMYWYRQDPGQGLRLIYYSQIVNDFQKGDIAEGYSVSREKKESFPLTVTSAQKNPTAFYLCASRIRQGWTEAFFGQGTRLTVV.

At least ten counts were recorded for this clonotype. This chain connects TRBV6-5 to TRBJ1-5; TRBD1 matches 12 bases. V dropped 5 bases and J dropped 6; count of bases not matched to a gene: 8. In germline, CDR1 is MNHEY, CDR2 SVGAGI. The CDR3 runs 16 residues. DNA of the CDR3: TGTGCCAGCAGTAGGGGACAGGGGGCTGCCTCTCAGCCCCAGCATTTT. This codes for CASSRGQGAASQPQHF.

The count of this clonotype is one. A much bigger clone sits one base away, suggesting this may be a read error. The genes are TRBV5-1 and TRBJ1-1, with D uncertain. CDR3 size: 12 residues. Germline V CDR1 and CDR2: SGHRS, YFSETQ. The CDR3 DNA reads as TGCGCCAGCAGCCCACGAGGCACTGAAACTTTCTTT. The encoded protein is CASSPRGTETFF.

In this sample, this clonotype turned up many times. This chain joins TRBV12-3 or TRBV12-4 and TRBJ1-1, with D tentatively TRBD1 (5 bases). Trimming shortened V by 6 bases and J by 1 base, and 9 bases separated the two germline ends. The CDR3 length is 13 residues. Here the CDR3 reads CASRADRNTEAFF. The CDR3 DNA follows: TGTGCCAGCAGAGCAGACAGGAACACTGAAGCTTTCTTT.

The sample holds many counts of this clonotype. CDR3 sequence (DNA): TGCAGTGCGAATATCGGGGACCCCTACGAGCAGTACTTC. It is translated as CSANIGDPYEQYF. This rearrangement joins TRBV20-1 to TRBJ2-7; D could derive from TRBD1 or TRBD2 (5 bases each). Germline V CDR1 and CDR2: DFQATT, SNEGSKA (reference sequence). Trimming shortened V by 6 bases and J by 2 bases, and 14 bases separated the two germline ends. The CDR3 is made up of 13 amino acids.

The CDR3 coding sequence is TGTGCCAGCAGCCAAGTATGGGCGGTGGGGGTTAATTCACCCCTCCACTTT. Protein sequence: CASSQVWAVGVNSPLHF. The V gene is TRBV7-2, the J gene TRBJ1-6, with a weak D call TRBD1 (5 bases). The germline CDR1 and CDR2 sequences are SGHTA and FQGNSA. This CDR3 region has 17 residues. Trimming left V 5 bases short and J 6 bases short, with 20 bases between.

The chain is built from TRBV20-1 and TRBJ2-7, with D possibly TRBD1 on 5 matching bases. CDR3 length: 11 residues. Trimming pared 7 bases from V and 6 bases from J, leaving 13 bases between. Germline CDR1 and CDR2: DFQATT and SNEGSKA (reference sequence). In DNA, the CDR3 is TGCAGTGTTCACCGACAGACCGAGCAGTACTTC. Its translation: CSVHRQTEQYF.

In this sample, this clonotype turned up many times. This chain uses TRBV7-7 with TRBJ2-1; 8 nucleotides line up with TRBD2. The length of the CDR3 is 15 residues. From germline, CDR1 is SSHAT and CDR2 FNYEAQ (reference sequence). Unmatched junction bases numbered 7, after V lost 1 base and J lost 8 bases. The CDR3 loop reads CASSLGTAGDDEQFF. CDR3 coding DNA: TGTGCCAGCAGCTTAGGGACAGCGGGAGACGATGAGCAGTTCTTC.

The rearrangement joins TRBV4-1 to TRBJ1-2; unclear D gene. The V gene's germline CDR1 is MGHRA and CDR2 YSYEKL. The CDR3 runs 14 residues. V lost 0 bases to trimming and J lost 4 bases, with 9 bases between them. The CDR3 loop reads CASSQDFSGYGYTF. The CDR3 DNA reads TGCGCCAGCAGCCAAGATTTTTCGGGCTATGGCTACACCTTC.

This clonotype has only one observation. The rearrangement uses TRBV2 and TRBJ1-2; no clear D. Germline lookup yields CDR1 SNHLY and CDR2 FYNNEI. Trimming left V 1 base short and J 3 bases short, with 12 bases between. The CDR3 contains 15 residues. In DNA, the CDR3 is TGTGCCAGCAGTGAAGGGACTAGCGGGGACTATGGCTACACCTTC. Encoded protein: CASSEGTSGDYGYTF.

This clonotype was counted at least ten times. The V gene is TRBV11-1, the J gene TRBJ1-2, with TRBD1 matching 11 bases. CDR1 and CDR2 from the germline V gene are SGHAT and FQDESV (reference sequence). V trimming: 4 bases; J trimming: 3 bases; junction bases outside the gene matches: 4. The CDR3 is made up of 15 amino acids. The CDR3 DNA reads TGTGCCAGCAGCTCTGGACAGGGGGCGGACTATGGCTACACCTTC. This encodes CASSSGQGADYGYTF.